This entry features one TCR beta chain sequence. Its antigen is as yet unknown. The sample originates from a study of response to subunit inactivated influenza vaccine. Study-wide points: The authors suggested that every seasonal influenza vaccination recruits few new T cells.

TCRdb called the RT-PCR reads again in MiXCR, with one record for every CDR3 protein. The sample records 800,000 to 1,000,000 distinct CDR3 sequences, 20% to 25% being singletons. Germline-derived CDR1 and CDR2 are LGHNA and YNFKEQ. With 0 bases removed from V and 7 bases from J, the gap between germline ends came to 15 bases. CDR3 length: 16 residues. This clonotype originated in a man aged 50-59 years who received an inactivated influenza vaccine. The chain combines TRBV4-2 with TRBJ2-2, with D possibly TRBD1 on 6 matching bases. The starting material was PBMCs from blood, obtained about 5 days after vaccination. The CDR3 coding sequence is TGTGCCAGCAGCCAAGATAAATTGAGGGGGAGCGGGGAGCTGTTTTTT. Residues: CASSQDKLRGSGELFF.